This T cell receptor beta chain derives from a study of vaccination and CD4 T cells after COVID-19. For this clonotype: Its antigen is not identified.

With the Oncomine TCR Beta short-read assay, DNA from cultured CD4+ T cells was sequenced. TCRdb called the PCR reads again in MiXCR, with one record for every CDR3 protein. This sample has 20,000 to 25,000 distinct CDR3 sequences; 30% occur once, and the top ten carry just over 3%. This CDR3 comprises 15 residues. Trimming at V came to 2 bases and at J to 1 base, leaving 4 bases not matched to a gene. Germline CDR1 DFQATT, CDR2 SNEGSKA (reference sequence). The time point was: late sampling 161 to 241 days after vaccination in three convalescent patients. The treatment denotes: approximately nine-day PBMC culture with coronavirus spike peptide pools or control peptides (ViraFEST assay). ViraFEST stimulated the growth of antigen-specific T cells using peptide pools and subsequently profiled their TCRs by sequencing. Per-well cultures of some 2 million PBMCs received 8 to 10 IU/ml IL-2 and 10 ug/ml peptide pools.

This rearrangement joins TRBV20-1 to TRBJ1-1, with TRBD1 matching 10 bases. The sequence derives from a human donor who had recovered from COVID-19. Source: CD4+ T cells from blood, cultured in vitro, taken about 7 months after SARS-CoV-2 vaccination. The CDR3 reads CSARRQGAGNTEAFF. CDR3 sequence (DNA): TGCAGTGCTAGAAGACAGGGGGCAGGGAACACTGAAGCTTTCTTT.